Presented here are 11 T cell receptor beta chains from one specimen sequenced in a study of cytomegalovirus exposure and HLA in healthy donors. The PCR ran on 60 Vbeta and 13 Jbeta primers. The assay was immunoSEQ multiplex PCR, and TCRdb's table has in-frame clones only and misses some. The sample consists of about 160,000 clones, 60% to 80% of them appearing once. Sequenced input: PBMCs. The receptors were gathered from a man under 40 in good health and CMV-seropositive.

This clone was counted a single time. The rearrangement joins TRBV27 to TRBJ1-2; 9 nucleotides align to TRBD1. This CDR3 has 14 residues. Germline CDR1 reads MNHEY; CDR2 reads SMNVEV (reference sequence). Trimming took 5 bases from V and 5 from J; bases not matched to a gene: 6. The DNA for the CDR3 is TGTGCCAGCAGTGCTACAGGGGGCCATTATGGCTACACCTTC. Translated, it gives CASSATGGHYGYTF.

The rearrangement links TRBV5-1 to TRBJ2-2; tentatively, D is TRBD1 (5 bases). Trimming pared 2 bases from V and 5 bases from J, leaving 13 bases between. Germline CDR1 reads SGHRS; CDR2 reads YFSETQ. The CDR3 runs 15 residues. The DNA for the CDR3 is TGCGCCAGCAGCTTCTCACCCCAGGGTACCGGGGAGCTGTTTTTT. The encoded protein is CASSFSPQGTGELFF.

The V and J genes are TRBV28 and TRBJ2-1, with D perhaps matching TRBD2 (5 bases). The V and J ends lost 5 bases and 5 bases respectively, with 22 bases between them. The CDR3 runs to 17 residues. Germline CDR1 and CDR2: MDHEN and SYDVKM. The CDR3 loop reads CASSPHRGSAANNEQFF. CDR3 nucleotides: TGTGCCAGCAGTCCCCACCGGGGAAGCGCCGCGAACAATGAGCAGTTCTTC.

The V gene is TRBV4-1, the J gene TRBJ1-2, with 11 positions matching TRBD1. Looked up from germline, CDR1 is MGHRA and CDR2 is YSYEKL. The CDR3 consists of 16 residues. V shed 3 bases and J 3 bases; nucleotides not matched to a gene: 6. The CDR3 DNA reads TGCGCCAGCAGCCACCAAGAGGGACAGGGGGACTATGGCTACACCTTC. Residues: CASSHQEGQGDYGYTF.

This chain uses TRBV9 with TRBJ2-3; possible D gene TRBD1, 7 bases. This CDR3 has 13 amino acids. Per the germline V gene, CDR1 is SGDLS and CDR2 is YYNGEE. Trimming pared 4 bases from V and 3 bases from J, leaving 9 bases between. The CDR3 protein is CASSPGGTDTQYF. The CDR3 bases are TGTGCCAGCAGCCCAGGGGGGACAGATACGCAGTATTTT.

The CDR3 nucleotides are TGCGCCAGCAGCTTGGAGAAGCCAAATGAAAAACTGTTTTTT. Translated: CASSLEKPNEKLFF. The chain combines TRBV5-1 with TRBJ1-4; D is unresolved. V lost 0 bases and J 5 bases, leaving 8 bases between the germline ends. Germline CDR1 and CDR2: SGHRS and YFSETQ. This CDR3 spans 14 amino acids.

The chain recombines TRBV6-1 with TRBJ1-5; 8 nucleotides line up with TRBD1. V lost 7 bases, J lost 5 bases, and 7 bases stayed unmatched. Germline V gives CDR1 MNHNS, CDR2 SASEGT. There are 14 residues in the CDR3. In DNA form, the CDR3 reads TGTGCCAGCACTGACGGACAGGGCCATCAGCCCCAGCATTTT. Protein sequence: CASTDGQGHQPQHF.

The rearrangement joins TRBV28 to TRBJ2-7; maybe TRBD1 (6 bases). The germline CDR1 and CDR2 sequences are MDHEN and SYDVKM. The V gene lost 4 bases and the J gene lost 3 bases, with 16 bases spanning the gap. CDR3 length equals 15 residues. CDR3 in amino acids: CASSSEQGLSYEQYF. The CDR3, as DNA: TGTGCCAGCAGTTCAGAACAGGGTCTAAGCTACGAGCAGTACTTC.

The V call is TRBV9, the J call TRBJ1-3; no definite D call. CDR3 length: 14 residues. In germline, CDR1 is SGDLS, CDR2 YYNGEE. The germline V and J ends were trimmed by 5 bases and 0 bases, with 9 bases remaining between them. CDR3 coding DNA: TGTGCCAGCAGTCGTATTAGCTCTGGAAACACCATATATTTT. It translates to CASSRISSGNTIYF.

The CDR3 DNA is TGTGCCATCAGTGAGTCAAGGGAGATGATGAAACTGTTTTTT. Protein product: CAISESREMMKLFF. The chain couples TRBV10-3 to TRBJ1-4, with D hard to call. The V end was cut by 0 bases, the J end by 11 bases, with 13 bases between. CDR1 ENHRY and CDR2 SYGVKD come from the germline V gene. This CDR3 spans 14 amino acids.

This rearrangement joins TRBV5-1 to TRBJ2-3, with a possible D match to TRBD2 (6 bases). CDR1 and CDR2 (germline): SGHRS, YFSETQ. This CDR3 has 14 amino acids. V lost 2 bases and J 6 bases, leaving 13 bases between the germline ends. The DNA of the CDR3 is TGCGCCAGCAGCTTTTCCGGGACTGGGGATACGCAGTATTTT. It codes for CASSFSGTGDTQYF.